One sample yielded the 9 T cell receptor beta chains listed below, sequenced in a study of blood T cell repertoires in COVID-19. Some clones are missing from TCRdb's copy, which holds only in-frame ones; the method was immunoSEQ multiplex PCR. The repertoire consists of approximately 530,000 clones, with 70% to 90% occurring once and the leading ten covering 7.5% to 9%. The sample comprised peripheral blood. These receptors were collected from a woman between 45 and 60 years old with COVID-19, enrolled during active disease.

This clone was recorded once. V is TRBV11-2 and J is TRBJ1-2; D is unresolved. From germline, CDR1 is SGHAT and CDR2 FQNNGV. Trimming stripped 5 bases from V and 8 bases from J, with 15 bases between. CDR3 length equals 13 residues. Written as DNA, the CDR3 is TGTGCCAGCAGCCCCTCACCGTCGGAGGGCTACACCTTC. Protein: CASSPSPSEGYTF. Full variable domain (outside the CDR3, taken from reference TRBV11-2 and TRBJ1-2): EAGVAQSPRYKIIEKRQSVAFWCNPISGHATLYWYQQILGQGPKLLIQFQNNGVVDDSQLPKDRFSAERLKGVDSTLKIQPAKLEDSAVYLCASSPSPSEGYTFGSGTRLTVV.

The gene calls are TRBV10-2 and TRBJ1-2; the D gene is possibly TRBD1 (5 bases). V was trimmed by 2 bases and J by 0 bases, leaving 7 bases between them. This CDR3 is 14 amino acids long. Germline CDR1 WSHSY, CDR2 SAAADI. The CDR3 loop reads CASSEGRANYGYTF. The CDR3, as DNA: TGCGCCAGCAGTGAGGGCAGGGCTAACTATGGCTACACCTTC.

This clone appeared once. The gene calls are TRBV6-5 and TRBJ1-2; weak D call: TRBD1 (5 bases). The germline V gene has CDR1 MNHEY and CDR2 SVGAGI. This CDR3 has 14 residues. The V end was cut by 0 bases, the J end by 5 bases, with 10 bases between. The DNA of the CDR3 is TGTGCCAGCAGTTACTCCCAGGGCCCATATGGCTACACCTTC. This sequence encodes CASSYSQGPYGYTF.

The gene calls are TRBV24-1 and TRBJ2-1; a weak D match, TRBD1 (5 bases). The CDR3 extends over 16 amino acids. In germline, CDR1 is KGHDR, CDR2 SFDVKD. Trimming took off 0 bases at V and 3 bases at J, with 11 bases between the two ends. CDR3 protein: CATSDLQADSYNEQFF. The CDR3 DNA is TGTGCCACCAGTGATTTGCAAGCCGACAGCTACAATGAGCAGTTCTTC.

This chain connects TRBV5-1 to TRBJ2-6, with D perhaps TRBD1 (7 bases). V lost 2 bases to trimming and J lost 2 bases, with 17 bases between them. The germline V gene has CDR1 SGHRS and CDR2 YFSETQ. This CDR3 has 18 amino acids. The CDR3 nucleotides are TGCGCCAGCAGCTTAATAAGGAGGGGGCAGGCTGGGGCCAACGTCCTGACTTTC. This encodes CASSLIRRGQAGANVLTF.

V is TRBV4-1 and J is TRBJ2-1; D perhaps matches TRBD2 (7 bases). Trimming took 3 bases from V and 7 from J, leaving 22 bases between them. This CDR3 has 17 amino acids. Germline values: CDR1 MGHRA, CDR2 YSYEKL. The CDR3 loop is CASSHDTEGGAGNEQFF. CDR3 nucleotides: TGCGCCAGCAGCCATGATACAGAGGGGGGGGCAGGGAATGAGCAGTTCTTC.

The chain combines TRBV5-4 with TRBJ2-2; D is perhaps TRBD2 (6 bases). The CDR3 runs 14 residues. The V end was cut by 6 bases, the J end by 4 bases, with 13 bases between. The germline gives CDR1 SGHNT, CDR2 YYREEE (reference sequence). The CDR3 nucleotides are TGTGCCAGCATGGGAGGTAGCGGCACCGGGGAGCTGTTTTTT. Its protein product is CASMGGSGTGELFF.

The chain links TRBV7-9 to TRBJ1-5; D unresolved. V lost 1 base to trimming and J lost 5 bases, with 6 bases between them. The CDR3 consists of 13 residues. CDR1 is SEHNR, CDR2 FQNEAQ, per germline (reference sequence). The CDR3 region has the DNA TGTGCCAGCAGCTTAGAGAGAGATCAGCCCCAGCATTTT. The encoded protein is CASSLERDQPQHF.

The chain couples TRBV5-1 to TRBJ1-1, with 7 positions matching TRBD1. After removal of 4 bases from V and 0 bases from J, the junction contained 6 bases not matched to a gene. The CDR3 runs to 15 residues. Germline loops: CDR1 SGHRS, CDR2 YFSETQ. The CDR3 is CASSPQQGLNTEAFF. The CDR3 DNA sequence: TGCGCCAGCAGCCCCCAACAGGGGTTGAACACTGAAGCTTTCTTT.